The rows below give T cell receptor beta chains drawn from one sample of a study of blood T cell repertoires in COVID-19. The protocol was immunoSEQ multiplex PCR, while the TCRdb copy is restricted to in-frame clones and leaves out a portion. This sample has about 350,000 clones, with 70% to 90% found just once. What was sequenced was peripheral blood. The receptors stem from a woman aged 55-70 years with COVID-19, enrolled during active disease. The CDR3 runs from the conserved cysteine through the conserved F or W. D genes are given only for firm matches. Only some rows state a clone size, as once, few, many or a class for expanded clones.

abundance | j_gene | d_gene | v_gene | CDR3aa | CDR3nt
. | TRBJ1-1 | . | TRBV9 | CASSGRQEMNTEAFF | TGTGCCAGCAGCGGGCGACAGGAGATGAACACTGAAGCTTTCTTT
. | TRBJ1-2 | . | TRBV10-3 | CAISSDPAGGYTF | TGTGCCATCAGTAGTGACCCCGCCGGGGGCTACACCTTC
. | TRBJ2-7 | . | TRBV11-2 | CASSWDIHNEQYF | TGTGCCAGCAGCTGGGACATCCATAACGAGCAGTACTTC
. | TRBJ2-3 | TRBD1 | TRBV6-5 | CASTPGTATDTQYF | TGTGCCAGCACCCCCGGGACAGCCACAGATACGCAGTATTTT
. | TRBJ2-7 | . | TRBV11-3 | CASSLDGGVVGFRYEQYF | TGTGCCAGCAGCTTAGATGGCGGGGTAGTGGGATTCCGCTACGAGCAGTACTTC
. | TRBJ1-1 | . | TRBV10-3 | CAISAVNTEAFF | TGTGCCATCAGTGCAGTGAACACTGAAGCTTTCTTT
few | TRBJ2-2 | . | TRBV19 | CASSRGLKTGELFF | TGTGCCAGTAGTAGAGGGTTGAAGACCGGGGAGCTGTTTTTT
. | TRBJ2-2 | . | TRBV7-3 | CASSLSGSGGELFF | TGTGCCAGCAGCTTAAGCGGTTCTGGCGGGGAGCTGTTTTTT
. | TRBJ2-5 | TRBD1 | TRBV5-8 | CASSSTGGLETQYF | TGTGCCAGCAGCTCAACAGGGGGCTTAGAGACCCAGTACTTC
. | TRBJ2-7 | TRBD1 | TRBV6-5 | CASSTLPGTAYEQYF | TGTGCCAGCAGTACTCTCCCGGGGACAGCTTACGAGCAGTACTTC
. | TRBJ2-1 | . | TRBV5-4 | CASSRQDVKRDEQFF | TGTGCCAGCAGCAGGCAGGACGTCAAGAGGGATGAGCAGTTCTTC
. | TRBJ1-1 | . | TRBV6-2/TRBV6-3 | CASSYSGMRTEAFF | TGTGCCAGCAGTTACTCGGGCATGCGAACTGAAGCTTTCTTT
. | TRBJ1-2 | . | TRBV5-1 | CASSPTAGDDGYTF | TGCGCCAGCAGCCCCACGGCAGGGGACGATGGCTACACCTTC
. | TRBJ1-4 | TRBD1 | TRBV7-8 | CASSSGQAFREKLFF | TGTGCCAGCAGCTCAGGACAGGCCTTCAGGGAAAAACTGTTTTTT
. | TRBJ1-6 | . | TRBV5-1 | CASSLDRVDSPLHF | TGCGCCAGCAGCTTGGACAGGGTAGATTCACCCCTCCACTTT
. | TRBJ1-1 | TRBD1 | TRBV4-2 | CASSQEGDRGEAFF | TGTGCCAGCAGCCAAGAGGGAGACAGGGGTGAAGCTTTCTTT
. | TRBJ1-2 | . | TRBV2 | CASSATMRWGYTF | TGTGCCAGCAGTGCCACCATGAGGTGGGGCTACACCTTC
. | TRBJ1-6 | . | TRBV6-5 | CASRLDGGNSPLHF | TGTGCCAGCCGCCTGGACGGGGGGAATTCACCCCTCCACTTT
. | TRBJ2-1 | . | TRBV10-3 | CAITDSRGSSYNEQFF | TGTGCCATCACTGACTCACGGGGGAGCTCCTACAATGAGCAGTTCTTC
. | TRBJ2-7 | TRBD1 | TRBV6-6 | CASSPDRGLSYEQYF | TGTGCCAGCAGTCCCGACAGGGGCCTCTCCTACGAGCAGTACTTC
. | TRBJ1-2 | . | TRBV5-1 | CASSLGQDYGYTF | TGCGCCAGCAGCTTGGGACAGGACTATGGCTACACCTTC
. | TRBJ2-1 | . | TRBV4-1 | CASSQDRTAYNEQFF | TGCGCCAGCAGCCAAGATCGGACTGCCTACAATGAGCAGTTCTTC
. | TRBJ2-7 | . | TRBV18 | CASSPRGQSLIYEQYF | TGTGCCAGCTCACCAAGAGGACAGAGCTTGATCTACGAGCAGTACTTC
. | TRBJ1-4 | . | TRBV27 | CASSWGEATNEKLFF | TGTGCCAGCAGTTGGGGAGAGGCAACTAATGAAAAACTGTTTTTT
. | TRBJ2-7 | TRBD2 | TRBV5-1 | CASSLLSGGYEQYF | TGCGCCAGCAGCTTGTTGTCGGGAGGGTACGAGCAGTACTTC
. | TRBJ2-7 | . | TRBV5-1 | CASSVSDEQYF | TGCGCCAGCAGCGTCAGTGACGAGCAGTACTTC
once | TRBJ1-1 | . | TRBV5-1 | CASSTKEVSGTEAFF | TGCGCCAGCAGCACCAAGGAGGTAAGCGGCACTGAAGCTTTCTTT
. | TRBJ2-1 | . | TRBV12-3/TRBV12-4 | CASNRGGAEQFF | TGTGCCAGCAACCGAGGGGGGGCTGAGCAGTTCTTC
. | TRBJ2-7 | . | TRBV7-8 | CASSTGPLPPYEQYF | TGTGCCAGCAGCACAGGTCCCTTACCCCCCTACGAGCAGTACTTC
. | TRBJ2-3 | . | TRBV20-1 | CSASTGTNADTQYF | TGCAGTGCTAGTACAGGGACTAACGCAGATACGCAGTATTTT
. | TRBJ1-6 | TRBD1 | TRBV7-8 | CASSPQRNRGRAYNSPLHF | TGTGCCAGCAGCCCCCAACGGAACAGGGGGCGCGCCTATAATTCACCCCTCCACTTT
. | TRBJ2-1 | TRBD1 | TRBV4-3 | CASSPRQGSSYNEQFF | TGCGCCAGCAGCCCACGACAGGGTAGCTCCTACAATGAGCAGTTCTTC
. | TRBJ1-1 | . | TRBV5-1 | CASSLGQSNTEAFF | TGCGCCAGCAGCTTGGGACAGTCGAACACTGAAGCTTTCTTT
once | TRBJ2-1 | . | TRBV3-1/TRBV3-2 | CASSQDTNRNNEQFF | TGTGCCAGCAGCCAAGATACTAATAGGAACAATGAGCAGTTCTTC
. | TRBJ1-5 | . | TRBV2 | CASRTTGAAVEQPQHF | TGTGCCAGCAGGACGACAGGAGCTGCGGTGGAGCAGCCCCAGCATTTT
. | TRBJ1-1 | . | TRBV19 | CASIIRPHQGKNTEAFF | TGTGCCAGTATTATACGGCCCCATCAGGGGAAGAACACTGAAGCTTTCTTT
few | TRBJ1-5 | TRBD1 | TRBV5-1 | CASSRGGFDQPQHF | TGCGCCAGCAGCCGAGGGGGCTTCGATCAGCCCCAGCATTTT